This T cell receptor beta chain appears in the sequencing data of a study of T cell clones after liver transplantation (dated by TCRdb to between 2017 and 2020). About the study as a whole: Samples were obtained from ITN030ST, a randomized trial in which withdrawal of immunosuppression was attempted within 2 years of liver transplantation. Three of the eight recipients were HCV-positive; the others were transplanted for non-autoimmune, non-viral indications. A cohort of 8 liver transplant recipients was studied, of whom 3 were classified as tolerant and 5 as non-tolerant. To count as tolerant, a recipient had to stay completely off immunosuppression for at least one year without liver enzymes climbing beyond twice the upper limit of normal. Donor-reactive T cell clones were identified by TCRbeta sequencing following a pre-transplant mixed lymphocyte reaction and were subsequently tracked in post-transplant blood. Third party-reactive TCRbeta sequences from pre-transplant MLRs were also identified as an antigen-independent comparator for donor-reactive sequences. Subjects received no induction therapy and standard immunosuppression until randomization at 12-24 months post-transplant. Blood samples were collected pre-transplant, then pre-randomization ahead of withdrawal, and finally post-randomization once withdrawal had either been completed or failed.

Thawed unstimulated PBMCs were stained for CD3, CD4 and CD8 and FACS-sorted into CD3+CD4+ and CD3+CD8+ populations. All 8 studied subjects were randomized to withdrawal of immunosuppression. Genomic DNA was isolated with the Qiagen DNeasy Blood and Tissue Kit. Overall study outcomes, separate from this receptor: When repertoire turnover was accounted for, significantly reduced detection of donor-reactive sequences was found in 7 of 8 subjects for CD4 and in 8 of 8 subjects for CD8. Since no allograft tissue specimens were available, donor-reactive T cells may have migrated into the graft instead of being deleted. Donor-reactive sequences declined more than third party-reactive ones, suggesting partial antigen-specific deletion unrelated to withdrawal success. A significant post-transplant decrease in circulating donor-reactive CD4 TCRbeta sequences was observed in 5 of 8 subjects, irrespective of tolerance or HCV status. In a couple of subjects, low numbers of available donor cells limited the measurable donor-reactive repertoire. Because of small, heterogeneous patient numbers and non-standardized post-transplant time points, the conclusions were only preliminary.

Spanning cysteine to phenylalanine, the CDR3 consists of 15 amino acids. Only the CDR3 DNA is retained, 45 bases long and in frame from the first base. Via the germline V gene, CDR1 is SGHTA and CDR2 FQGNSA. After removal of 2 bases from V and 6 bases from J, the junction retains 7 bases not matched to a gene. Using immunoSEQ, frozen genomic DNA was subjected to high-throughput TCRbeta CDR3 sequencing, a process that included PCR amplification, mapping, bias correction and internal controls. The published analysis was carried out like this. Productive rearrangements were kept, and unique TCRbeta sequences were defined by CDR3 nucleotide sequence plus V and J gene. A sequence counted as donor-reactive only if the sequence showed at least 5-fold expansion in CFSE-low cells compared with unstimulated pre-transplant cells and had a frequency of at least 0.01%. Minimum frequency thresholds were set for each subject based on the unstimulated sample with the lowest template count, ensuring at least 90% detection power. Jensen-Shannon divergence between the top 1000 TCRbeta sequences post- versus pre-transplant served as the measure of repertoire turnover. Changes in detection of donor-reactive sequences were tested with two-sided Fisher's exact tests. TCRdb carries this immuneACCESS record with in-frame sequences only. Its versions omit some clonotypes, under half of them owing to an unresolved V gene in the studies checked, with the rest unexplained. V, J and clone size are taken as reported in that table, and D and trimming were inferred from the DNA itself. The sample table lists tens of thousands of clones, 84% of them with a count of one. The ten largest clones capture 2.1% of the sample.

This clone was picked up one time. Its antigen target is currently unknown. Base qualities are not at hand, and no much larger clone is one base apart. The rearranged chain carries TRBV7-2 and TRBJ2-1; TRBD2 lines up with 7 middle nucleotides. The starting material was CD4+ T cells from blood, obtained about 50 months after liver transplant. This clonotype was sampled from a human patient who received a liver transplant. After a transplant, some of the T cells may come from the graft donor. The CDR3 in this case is CASSLWGGGLNEQFF. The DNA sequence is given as TGTGCCAGCAGCTTATGGGGGGGAGGCCTCAATGAGCAGTTCTTC. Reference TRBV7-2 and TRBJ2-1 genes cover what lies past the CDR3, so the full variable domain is GAGVSQSPSNKVTEKGKDVELRCDPISGHTALYWYRQSLGQGLEFLIYFQGNSAPDKSGLPSDRFSAERTGGSVSTLTIQRTQQEDSAVYLCASSLWGGGLNEQFFGPGTRLTVL.